This TCR beta chain comes out of a study of vaccination effects on CD4 cells after COVID-19. Study in general: Both of the two convalescent patients gave a sample, one 16 days and one a week before vaccination.

The trim removed 4 bases at V and 7 bases at J, leaving 13 bases unmatched. Per the germline V gene, CDR1 is SGHDT and CDR2 is YYEEEE. This CDR3 has 16 amino acids. This clone is a singleton in its sample. Its antigen is not identified. TCRdb's copy holds only in-frame clones and misses some; the assay was immunoSEQ multiplex PCR. Altogether tens of thousands of clones are present, 77% being singletons, with the ten largest covering over 15%. Prior to sequencing, the ViraFEST assay stimulated PBMC with viral peptide pools, which expanded the antigen-specific CD4+ T cells. An approximately 10-day culture period preceded the isolation of CD4+ T cells. PCR-confirmed SARS-CoV-2 infection occurred in the person between March and December 2020.

The material sequenced was CD4+ T cells from PBMCs cultured with HCoV-NL63 spike peptides, taken before COVID-19 vaccination. The rearrangement joins TRBV5-6 to TRBJ1-2, with 10 bases aligning to TRBD1. The clonotype was recovered from a human donor who had a prior SARS-CoV-2 infection. CDR3 coding DNA: TGTGCCAGCAGCCTCATGGTAGGGACAGGGGTGTCTGGCTACACCTTC. Amino acid sequence: CASSLMVGTGVSGYTF.